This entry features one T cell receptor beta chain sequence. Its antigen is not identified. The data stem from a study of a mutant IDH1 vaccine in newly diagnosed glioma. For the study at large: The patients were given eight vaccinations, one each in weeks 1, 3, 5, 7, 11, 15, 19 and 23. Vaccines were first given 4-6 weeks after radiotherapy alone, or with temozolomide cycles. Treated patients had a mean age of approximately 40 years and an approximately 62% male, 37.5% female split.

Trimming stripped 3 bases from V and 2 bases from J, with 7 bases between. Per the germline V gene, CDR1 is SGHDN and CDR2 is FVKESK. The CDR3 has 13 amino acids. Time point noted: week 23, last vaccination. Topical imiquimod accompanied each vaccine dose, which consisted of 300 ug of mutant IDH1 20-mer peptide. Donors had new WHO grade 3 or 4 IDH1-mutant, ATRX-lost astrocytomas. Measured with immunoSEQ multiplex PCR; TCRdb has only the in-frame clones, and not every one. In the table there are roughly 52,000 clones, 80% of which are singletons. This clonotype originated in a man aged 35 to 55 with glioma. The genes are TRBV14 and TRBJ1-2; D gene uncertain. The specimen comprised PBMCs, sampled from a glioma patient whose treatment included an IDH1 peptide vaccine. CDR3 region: CASSHARNYGYTF. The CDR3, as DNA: TGTGCCAGCAGCCATGCGCGGAACTATGGCTACACCTTC.